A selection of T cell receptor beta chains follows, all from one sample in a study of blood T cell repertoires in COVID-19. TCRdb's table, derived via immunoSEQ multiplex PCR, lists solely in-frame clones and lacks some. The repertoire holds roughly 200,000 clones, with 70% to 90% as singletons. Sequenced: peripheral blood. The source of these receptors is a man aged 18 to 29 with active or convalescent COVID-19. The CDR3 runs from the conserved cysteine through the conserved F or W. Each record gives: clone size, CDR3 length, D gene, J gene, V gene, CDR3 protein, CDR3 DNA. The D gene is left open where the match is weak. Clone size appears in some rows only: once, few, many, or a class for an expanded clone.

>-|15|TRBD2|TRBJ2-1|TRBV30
CAWNVLAGAYNEQFF
TGTGCCTGGAACGTCCTAGCGGGAGCGTACAATGAGCAGTTCTTC
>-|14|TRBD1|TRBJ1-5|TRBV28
CASSFGQGGQPQHF
TGTGCCAGCAGTTTCGGACAGGGAGGGCAGCCCCAGCATTTT
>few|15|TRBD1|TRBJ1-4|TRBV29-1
CSVEGVDRGFVKLFF
TGCAGCGTTGAAGGGGTAGACAGGGGCTTCGTAAAACTGTTTTTT
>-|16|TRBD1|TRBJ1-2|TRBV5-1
CASSLGVTGMVDGYTF
TGCGCCAGCAGCTTGGGGGTGACAGGGATGGTTGATGGCTACACCTTC
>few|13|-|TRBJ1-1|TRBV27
CASSAPGWTEAFF
TGTGCCAGCAGTGCTCCGGGTTGGACTGAAGCTTTCTTT
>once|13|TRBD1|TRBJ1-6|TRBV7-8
CASNGQDNSPLHF
TGTGCCAGCAATGGACAGGATAATTCACCCCTCCACTTT
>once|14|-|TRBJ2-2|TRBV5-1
CASSFAGSAGELFF
TGCGCCAGCAGCTTTGCGGGATCTGCCGGGGAGCTGTTTTTT
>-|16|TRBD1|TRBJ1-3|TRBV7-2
CASSLFSAGGSNTIYF
TGTGCCAGCAGCTTATTTTCGGCAGGGGGCTCAAACACCATATATTTT
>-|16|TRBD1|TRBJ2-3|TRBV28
CASSLGTGASTDTQYF
TGTGCCAGCAGTTTAGGGACAGGGGCTAGCACAGATACGCAGTATTTT
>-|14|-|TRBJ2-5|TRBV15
CATSRGGGVETQYF
TGTGCCACCAGCAGAGGCGGAGGGGTGGAGACCCAGTACTTC
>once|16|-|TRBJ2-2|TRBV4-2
CASSQEGGRGTGELFF
TGTGCCAGCAGCCAAGAAGGGGGGAGGGGAACCGGGGAGCTGTTTTTT
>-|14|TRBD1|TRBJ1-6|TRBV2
CARSPGQKNSPLHF
TGTGCCCGCTCACCGGGACAGAAAAATTCACCCCTCCACTTT
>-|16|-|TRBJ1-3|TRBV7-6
CASSLAKGENGNTIYF
TGTGCCAGCAGCTTAGCGAAGGGGGAGAATGGAAACACCATATATTTT
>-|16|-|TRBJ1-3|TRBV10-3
CAIWLGGPKSGNTIYF
TGTGCCATCTGGTTAGGGGGACCTAAGTCTGGAAACACCATATATTTT
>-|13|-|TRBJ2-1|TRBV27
CASRGLAWNEQFF
TGTGCCAGCAGAGGGCTAGCTTGGAATGAGCAGTTCTTC
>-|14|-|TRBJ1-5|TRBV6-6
CASSPTSSNQPQHF
TGTGCCAGCAGCCCGACAAGTAGCAATCAGCCCCAGCATTTT
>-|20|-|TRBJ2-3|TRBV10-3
CAIRGLGAVDEGGLTDTQYF
TGTGCCATCAGGGGTCTAGGAGCGGTAGACGAGGGTGGCCTCACAGATACGCAGTATTTT
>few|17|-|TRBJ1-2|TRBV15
CATSRDSLYVGSEGYTF
TGTGCCACCAGCAGAGATAGTCTTTATGTCGGGTCTGAGGGCTACACCTTC
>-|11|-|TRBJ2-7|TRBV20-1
CSARGGYEQYF
TGCAGTGCTAGGGGAGGCTACGAGCAGTACTTC
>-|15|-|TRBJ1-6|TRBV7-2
CASSLDGFYNSPLHF
TGTGCCAGCAGCTTAGACGGGTTTTATAATTCACCCCTCCACTTT
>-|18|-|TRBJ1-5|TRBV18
CASSRTQDLVFGDQPQHF
TGTGCCAGCTCGAGAACTCAGGATTTGGTTTTTGGTGATCAGCCCCAGCATTTT
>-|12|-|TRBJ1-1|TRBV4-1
CASSPRDSLTFF
TGCGCCAGCAGCCCCCGGGACTCGTTAACTTTCTTT
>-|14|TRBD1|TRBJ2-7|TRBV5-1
CASSFDRETYEQYF
TGCGCCAGCAGCTTTGACAGGGAAACCTACGAGCAGTACTTC
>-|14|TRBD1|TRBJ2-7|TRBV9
CASSLTGVSYEQYF
TGTGCCAGCAGCCTGACAGGGGTATCCTACGAGCAGTACTTC
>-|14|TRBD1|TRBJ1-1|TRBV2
CASKFQGGSTEAFF
TGTGCCAGCAAATTCCAGGGGGGTAGCACTGAAGCTTTCTTT
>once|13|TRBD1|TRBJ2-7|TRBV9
CASSLGQGGEQYF
TGTGCCAGCAGCTTAGGACAGGGCGGCGAGCAGTACTTC
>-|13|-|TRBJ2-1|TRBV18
CASSPFRDNEQFF
TGTGCCAGCTCACCATTTCGGGACAATGAGCAGTTCTTC
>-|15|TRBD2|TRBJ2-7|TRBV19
CASSTGLAGAFEQYF
TGTGCCAGTAGTACGGGACTAGCGGGAGCCTTCGAGCAGTACTTC
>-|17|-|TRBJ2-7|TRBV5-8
CASSLYGGPGFSYEQYF
TGTGCCAGCAGCTTGTATGGCGGCCCCGGGTTCTCCTACGAGCAGTACTTC
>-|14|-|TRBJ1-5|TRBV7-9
CASSPPGGNQPQHF
TGTGCCAGCAGCCCCCCGGGGGGCAATCAGCCCCAGCATTTT
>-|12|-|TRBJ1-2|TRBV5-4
CASSLGGPDYTF
TGTGCCAGCAGCCTCGGGGGTCCAGACTACACCTTC
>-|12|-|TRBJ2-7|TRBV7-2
CASSSPFGEQYF
TGTGCCAGCAGCTCACCCTTCGGCGAGCAGTACTTC
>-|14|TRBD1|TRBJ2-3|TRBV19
CASADRGGIDTQYF
TGTGCCAGTGCTGACAGGGGCGGAATAGATACGCAGTATTTT
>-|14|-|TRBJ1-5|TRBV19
CASSSQSSNQPQHF
TGTGCCAGTAGTAGTCAATCTAGCAATCAGCCCCAGCATTTT
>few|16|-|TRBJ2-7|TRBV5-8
CASSLAGTLPSYEQYF
TGTGCCAGCAGCTTGGCTGGCACACTACCCTCCTACGAGCAGTACTTC
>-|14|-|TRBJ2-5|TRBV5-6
CASSGLGGQETQYF
TGTGCCAGCAGCGGTTTAGGGGGTCAAGAGACCCAGTACTTC
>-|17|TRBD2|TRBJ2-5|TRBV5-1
CASSTGSLAGGGETQYF
TGCGCCAGCAGCACAGGCTCTCTAGCGGGAGGAGGGGAGACCCAGTACTTC
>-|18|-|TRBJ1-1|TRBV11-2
CARRPEKSRGTRNTEAFF
TGTGCCAGACGACCCGAAAAGTCTAGGGGAACCAGAAACACTGAAGCTTTCTTT
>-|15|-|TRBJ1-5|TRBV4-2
CASSQERGGNQPQHF
TGTGCCAGCAGCCAAGAACGGGGGGGGAATCAGCCCCAGCATTTT
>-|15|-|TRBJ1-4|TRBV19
CASSIGEATNEKLFF
TGTGCCAGTAGTATTGGGGAGGCAACTAATGAAAAACTGTTTTTT
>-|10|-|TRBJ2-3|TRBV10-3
CAIRSDTQYF
TGTGCCATCCGGTCAGATACGCAGTATTTT
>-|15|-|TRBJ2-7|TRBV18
CASSAGTTVSAEQYF
TGTGCCAGCTCAGCCGGGACAACCGTATCTGCCGAGCAGTACTTC
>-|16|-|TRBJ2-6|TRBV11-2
CASSLVALSGANVLTF
TGTGCCAGCAGCTTAGTAGCTCTCTCTGGGGCCAACGTCCTGACTTTC
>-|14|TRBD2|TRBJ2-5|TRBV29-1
CSVDGLAGTETQYF
TGCAGCGTTGACGGTCTAGCGGGAACTGAGACCCAGTACTTC
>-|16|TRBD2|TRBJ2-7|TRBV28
CASSRTSGTSSYEQYF
TGTGCCAGCAGCCGGACTAGCGGGACTTCATCCTACGAGCAGTACTTC
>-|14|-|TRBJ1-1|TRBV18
CASSPQQGTGEAFF
TGTGCCAGCTCACCCCAGCAGGGGACGGGTGAAGCTTTCTTT
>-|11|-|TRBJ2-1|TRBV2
CASSAFDEQFF
TGTGCCAGCAGTGCCTTCGATGAGCAGTTCTTC
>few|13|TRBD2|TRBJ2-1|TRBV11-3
CASGTSVFSEQFF
TGTGCCAGCGGGACTAGCGTTTTTAGTGAGCAGTTCTTC
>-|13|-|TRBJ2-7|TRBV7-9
CASSPPAGNEQYF
TGTGCCAGCAGCCCTCCGGCGGGAAACGAGCAGTACTTC
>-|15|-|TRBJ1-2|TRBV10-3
CAISESGPGEGGYTF
TGTGCCATCAGTGAGTCAGGGCCCGGGGAAGGTGGCTACACCTTC
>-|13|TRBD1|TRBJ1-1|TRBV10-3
CAAKDRGGTEAFF
TGTGCCGCCAAAGACAGGGGGGGAACTGAAGCTTTCTTT
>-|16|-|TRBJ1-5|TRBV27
CASSLTGTGVYQPQHF
TGTGCCAGCAGTTTAACCGGGACGGGGGTTTATCAGCCCCAGCATTTT
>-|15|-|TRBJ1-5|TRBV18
CASSNQGGGNQPQHF
TGTGCCAGCTCCAATCAAGGGGGAGGGAATCAGCCCCAGCATTTT
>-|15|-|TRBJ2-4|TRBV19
CASSIVREAKNIQYF
TGTGCCAGTAGTATAGTAAGGGAGGCCAAAAACATTCAGTACTTC
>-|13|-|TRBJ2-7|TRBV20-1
CSASSLASYEQYF
TGCAGTGCTAGTTCCCTGGCCTCCTACGAGCAGTACTTC
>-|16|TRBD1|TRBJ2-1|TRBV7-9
CASSRLGQGAFNEQFF
TGTGCCAGCAGCCGTTTAGGACAGGGGGCCTTCAATGAGCAGTTCTTC
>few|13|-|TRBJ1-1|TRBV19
CASRGAFGTEAFF
TGTGCCAGTAGAGGGGCTTTTGGCACTGAAGCTTTCTTT
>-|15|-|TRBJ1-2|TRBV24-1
CATSDADRLNYGYTF
TGTGCCACCAGTGATGCGGACAGACTTAACTATGGCTACACCTTC